A selection of T cell receptor beta chains follows, all from one sample in a study of blood T cells in healthy people across ages. Using its own MiXCR run on the 5' RACE reads, TCRdb lists one record per CDR3 protein. The profile covers about 1.6 million distinct CDR3 sequences, with about 31% appearing a single time and 11% taken by the ten largest. Input material: blood. The source of these receptors is a woman in her twenties or thirties in good health. CDR3s include the opening cysteine and the closing phenylalanine or tryptophan. Each record gives: clone size, CDR3 length, J gene, D gene, V gene, CDR3 protein, CDR3 DNA. D genes are given only for firm matches. Clone size, where shown, is once, few, many, or a class for clones that have expanded.

clone size: few; CDR3 length: 15; J gene: TRBJ2-1; D gene: TRBD2; V gene: TRBV2; CDR3 protein: CASSDRGAGVDEQFF; CDR3 DNA: TGTGCCAGCAGTGATCGCGGGGCGGGGGTGGATGAGCAGTTCTTC
clone size: few; CDR3 length: 16; J gene: TRBJ2-1; D gene: NA; V gene: TRBV9; CDR3 protein: CASSPDGRGDYNEQFF; CDR3 DNA: TGTGCCAGCAGCCCAGACGGAAGAGGGGACTACAATGAGCAGTTCTTC
clone size: few; CDR3 length: 12; J gene: TRBJ1-2; D gene: NA; V gene: TRBV25-1; CDR3 protein: CASSESRAGYTF; CDR3 DNA: TGTGCCAGCAGTGAATCTAGGGCGGGCTACACCTTC
clone size: NA; CDR3 length: 12; J gene: TRBJ2-1; D gene: NA; V gene: TRBV18; CDR3 protein: CASSPERNEQFF; CDR3 DNA: TGTGCCAGCTCACCAGAAAGAAATGAGCAGTTCTTC
clone size: few; CDR3 length: 16; J gene: TRBJ2-3; D gene: NA; V gene: TRBV3-1; CDR3 protein: CASSQDYRVGTDTQYF; CDR3 DNA: TGTGCCAGCAGCCAGGACTACAGGGTAGGCACAGATACGCAGTATTTT
clone size: NA; CDR3 length: 13; J gene: TRBJ2-1; D gene: NA; V gene: TRBV6-1; CDR3 protein: CASSPGRISEQFF; CDR3 DNA: TGTGCCAGCAGTCCCGGACGGATCAGTGAGCAGTTCTTC
clone size: many; CDR3 length: 11; J gene: TRBJ1-1; D gene: NA; V gene: TRBV5-1; CDR3 protein: CASSLDTEAFF; CDR3 DNA: TGTGCCAGCAGCTTAGATACTGAAGCTTTCTTT
clone size: NA; CDR3 length: 14; J gene: TRBJ2-2; D gene: NA; V gene: TRBV2; CDR3 protein: CASSRGTPTGELFF; CDR3 DNA: TGTGCCAGCAGTCGAGGGACCCCCACTGGGGAGCTGTTTTTT
clone size: NA; CDR3 length: 14; J gene: TRBJ1-5; D gene: NA; V gene: TRBV12-3/TRBV12-4; CDR3 protein: CASSLVAGVEPQHF; CDR3 DNA: TGTGCCAGCAGTTTAGTGGCGGGGGTGGAGCCCCAGCATTTT
clone size: NA; CDR3 length: 10; J gene: TRBJ1-1; D gene: NA; V gene: TRBV7-2; CDR3 protein: CASGLNEAFF; CDR3 DNA: TGTGCCAGCGGCCTAAATGAAGCTTTCTTT
clone size: NA; CDR3 length: 14; J gene: TRBJ2-5; D gene: NA; V gene: TRBV11-2; CDR3 protein: CASNQRDFQGTQYF; CDR3 DNA: TGTGCCAGCAACCAACGGGACTTCCAAGGGACCCAGTACTTC
clone size: NA; CDR3 length: 17; J gene: TRBJ2-1; D gene: TRBD2; V gene: TRBV7-9; CDR3 protein: CASSLGRLAGLYNEQFF; CDR3 DNA: TGTGCCAGCAGCTTAGGAAGACTAGCGGGGCTATACAATGAGCAGTTCTTC
clone size: once; CDR3 length: 14; J gene: TRBJ2-5; D gene: NA; V gene: TRBV11-3; CDR3 protein: CASSPSGQPNEQYF; CDR3 DNA: TGTGCCAGCAGCCCCTCAGGACAGCCCAATGAGCAGTACTTC
clone size: many; CDR3 length: 16; J gene: TRBJ2-5; D gene: TRBD2; V gene: TRBV9; CDR3 protein: CASSSGRADFQETQYF; CDR3 DNA: TGTGCCAGCAGCTCCGGGAGGGCAGACTTCCAAGAGACCCAGTACTTC
clone size: NA; CDR3 length: 14; J gene: TRBJ2-1; D gene: TRBD1; V gene: TRBV28; CDR3 protein: CATRAQGETGEQFF; CDR3 DNA: TGTGCCACCCGGGCGCAGGGGGAAACAGGGGAACAGTTCTTC
clone size: NA; CDR3 length: 16; J gene: TRBJ2-5; D gene: TRBD2; V gene: TRBV15; CDR3 protein: CATSRVSGGAQETQYF; CDR3 DNA: TGTGCCACCAGCAGGGTTAGCGGGGGGGCCCAGGAGACCCAGTACTTC